The entry that follows covers one TCR beta chain sequence. Assay: immunoSEQ multiplex PCR; the TCRdb copy retains only in-frame clones and omits some. The repertoire consists of tens of thousands of clones, with roughly 90% occurring once and the leading ten covering around 8%. This sample is part of a study of T cells after posttransplantation cyclophosphamide. Control samples came 1 year after myeloablative marrow transplants with methotrexate plus calcineurin inhibitor. Per the germline V gene, CDR1 is SGHRS and CDR2 is YFSETQ. This CDR3 has 16 amino acids. V and J are TRBV5-1 and TRBJ2-5; perhaps TRBD2 as D (6 bases). The end of the DNA aligns better with TRBJ2-7, so the J call may be wrong. The receptor was isolated from a female patient between 50 and 59 years old who received an allogeneic stem cell transplant from an unrelated donor, was CMV-positive, and had chronic GVHD only. The T cells may come from the graft donor. Specimen: PBMCs, collected after an allogeneic stem cell transplant with a calcineurin inhibitor and methotrexate. In DNA, the CDR3 is TGCGCCAGCAGCTTGGAATCGGCGGGGAACTCCTACGAGCAGTACTTC. It codes for CASSLESAGNSYEQYF.